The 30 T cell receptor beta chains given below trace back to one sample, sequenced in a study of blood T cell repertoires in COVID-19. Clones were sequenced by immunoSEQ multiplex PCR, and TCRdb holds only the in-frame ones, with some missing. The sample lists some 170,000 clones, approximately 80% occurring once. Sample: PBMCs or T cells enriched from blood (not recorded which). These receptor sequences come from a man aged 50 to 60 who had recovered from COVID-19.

DNA of the CDR3: TGCGCCAGCAGCCCGACAGGGCTTGAGACCCAGTACTTC. Its protein is CASSPTGLETQYF. The chain joins TRBV5-1 to TRBJ2-5; TRBD1 matches at 7 bases. CDR1 is SGHRS and CDR2 is YFSETQ in the germline V gene. The length of the CDR3 is 13 residues. The trim removed 4 bases at V and 5 bases at J, leaving 5 bases unmatched.

The CDR3 reads CASSVAAGGSGETQYF. CDR3 sequence (DNA): TGTGCCAGCAGCGTAGCGGCGGGGGGGTCCGGCGAGACCCAGTACTTC. The V gene is TRBV9, the J gene TRBJ2-5, with TRBD2 identical over 9 bases. The CDR3 sequence is 16 residues long. V lost 0 bases to trimming and J lost 5 bases; unmatched junction nucleotides: 8. Per germline, CDR1 SGDLS and CDR2 YYNGEE.

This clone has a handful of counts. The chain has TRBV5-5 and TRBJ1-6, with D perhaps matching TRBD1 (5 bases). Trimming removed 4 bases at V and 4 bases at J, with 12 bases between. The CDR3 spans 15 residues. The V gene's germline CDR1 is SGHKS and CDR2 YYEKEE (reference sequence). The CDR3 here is CASSDQGLYNSPLHF. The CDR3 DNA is TGTGCCAGCAGCGACCAGGGCCTTTATAATTCACCCCTCCACTTT.

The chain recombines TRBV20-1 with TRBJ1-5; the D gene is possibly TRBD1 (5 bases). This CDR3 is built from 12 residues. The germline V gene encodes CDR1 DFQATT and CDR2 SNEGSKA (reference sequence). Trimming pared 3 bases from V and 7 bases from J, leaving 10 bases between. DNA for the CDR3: TGCAGTGCTAGTCGGGGGGGGCAGCCCCAGCATTTT. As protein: CSASRGGQPQHF.

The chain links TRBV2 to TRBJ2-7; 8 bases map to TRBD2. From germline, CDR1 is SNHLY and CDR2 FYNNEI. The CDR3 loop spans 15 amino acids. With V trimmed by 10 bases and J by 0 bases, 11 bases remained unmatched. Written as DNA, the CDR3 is TGTGCCATCCGGGGGGGTAGTCTCAGCTCCTACGAGCAGTACTTC. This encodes CAIRGGSLSSYEQYF.

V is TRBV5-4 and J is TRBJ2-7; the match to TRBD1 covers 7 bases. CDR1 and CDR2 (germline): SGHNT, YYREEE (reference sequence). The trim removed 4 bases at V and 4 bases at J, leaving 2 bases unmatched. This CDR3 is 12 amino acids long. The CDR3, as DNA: TGTGCCAGCAGCCTGGACAGGTACGAGCAGTACTTC. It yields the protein CASSLDRYEQYF.

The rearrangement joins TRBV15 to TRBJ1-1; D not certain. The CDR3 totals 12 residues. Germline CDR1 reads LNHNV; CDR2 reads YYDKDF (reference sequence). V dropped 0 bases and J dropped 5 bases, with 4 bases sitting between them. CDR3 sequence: CATSREITEAFF. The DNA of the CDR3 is TGTGCCACCAGCAGAGAAATAACTGAAGCTTTCTTT.

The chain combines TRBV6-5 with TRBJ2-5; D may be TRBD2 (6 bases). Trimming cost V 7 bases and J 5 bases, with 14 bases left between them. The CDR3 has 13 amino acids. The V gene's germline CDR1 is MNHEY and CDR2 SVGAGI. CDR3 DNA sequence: TGTGCCAGCACCCAGGAGGGGAAGGAGACCCAGTACTTC. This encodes CASTQEGKETQYF.

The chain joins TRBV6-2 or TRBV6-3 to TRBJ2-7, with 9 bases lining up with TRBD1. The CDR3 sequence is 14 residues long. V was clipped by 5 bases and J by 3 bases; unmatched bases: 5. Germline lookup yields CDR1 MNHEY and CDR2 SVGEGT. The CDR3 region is CASSPGQGNYEQYF. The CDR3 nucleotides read TGTGCCAGCAGTCCCGGACAGGGGAACTACGAGCAGTACTTC.

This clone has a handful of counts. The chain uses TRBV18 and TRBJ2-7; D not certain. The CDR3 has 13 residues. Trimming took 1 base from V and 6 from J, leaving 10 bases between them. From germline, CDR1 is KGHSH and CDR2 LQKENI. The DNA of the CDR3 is TGTGCCAGCTCACCACAGGCAGGTCGCGAGCAGTACTTC. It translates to CASSPQAGREQYF.

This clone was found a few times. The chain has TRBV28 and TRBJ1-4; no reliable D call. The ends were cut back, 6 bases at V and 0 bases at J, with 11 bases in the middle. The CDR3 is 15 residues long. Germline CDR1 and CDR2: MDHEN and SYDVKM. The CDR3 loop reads CASSRIQATNEKLFF. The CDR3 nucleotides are TGTGCCAGCAGCCGCATACAAGCAACTAATGAAAAACTGTTTTTT.

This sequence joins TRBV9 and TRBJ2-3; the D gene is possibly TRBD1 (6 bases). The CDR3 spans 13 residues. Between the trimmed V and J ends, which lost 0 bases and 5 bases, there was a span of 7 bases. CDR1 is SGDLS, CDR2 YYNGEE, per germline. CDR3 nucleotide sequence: TGTGCCAGCAGCGTAGGGACAGAAGATACGCAGTATTTT. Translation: CASSVGTEDTQYF.

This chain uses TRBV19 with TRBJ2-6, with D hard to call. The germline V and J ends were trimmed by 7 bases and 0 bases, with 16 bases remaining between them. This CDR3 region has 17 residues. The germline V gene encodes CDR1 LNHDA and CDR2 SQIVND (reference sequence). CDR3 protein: CASTSRQINSGANVLTF. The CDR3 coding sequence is TGTGCCAGTACCTCGAGACAAATAAACTCTGGGGCCAACGTCCTGACTTTC.

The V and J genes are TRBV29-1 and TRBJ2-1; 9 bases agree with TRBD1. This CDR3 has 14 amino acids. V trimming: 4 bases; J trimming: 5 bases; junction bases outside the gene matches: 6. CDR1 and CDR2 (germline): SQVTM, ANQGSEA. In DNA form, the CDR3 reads TGCAGCGTTGGGACAGGGGTGAGGAACAATGAGCAGTTCTTC. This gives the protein CSVGTGVRNNEQFF.

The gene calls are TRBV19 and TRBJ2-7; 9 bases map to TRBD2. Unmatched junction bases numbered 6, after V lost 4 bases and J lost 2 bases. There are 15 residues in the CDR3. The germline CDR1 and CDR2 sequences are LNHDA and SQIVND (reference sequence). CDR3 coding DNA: TGTGCCAGTAGTAGATTCGGCGGGGGGGCCTACGAGCAGTACTTC. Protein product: CASSRFGGGAYEQYF.

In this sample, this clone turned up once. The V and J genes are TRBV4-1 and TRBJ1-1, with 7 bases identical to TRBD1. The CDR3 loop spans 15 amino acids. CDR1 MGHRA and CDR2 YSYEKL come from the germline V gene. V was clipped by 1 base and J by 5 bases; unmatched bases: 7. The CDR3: CASSQVLQGQTEAFF. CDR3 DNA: TGCGCCAGCAGCCAAGTGTTACAGGGGCAGACTGAAGCTTTCTTT.

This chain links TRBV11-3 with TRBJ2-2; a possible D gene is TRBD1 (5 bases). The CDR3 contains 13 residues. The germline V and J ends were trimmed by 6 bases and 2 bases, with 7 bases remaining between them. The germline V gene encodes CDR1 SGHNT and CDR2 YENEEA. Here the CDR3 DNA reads TGTGCCAGCAGTACAGGAAACACCGGGGAGCTGTTTTTT. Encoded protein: CASSTGNTGELFF.

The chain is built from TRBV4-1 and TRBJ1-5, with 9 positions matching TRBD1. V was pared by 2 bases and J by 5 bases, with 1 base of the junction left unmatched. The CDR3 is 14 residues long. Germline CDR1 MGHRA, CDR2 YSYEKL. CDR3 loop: CASSQRTGDQPQHF. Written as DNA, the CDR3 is TGCGCCAGCAGCCAAAGGACAGGGGATCAGCCCCAGCATTTT.

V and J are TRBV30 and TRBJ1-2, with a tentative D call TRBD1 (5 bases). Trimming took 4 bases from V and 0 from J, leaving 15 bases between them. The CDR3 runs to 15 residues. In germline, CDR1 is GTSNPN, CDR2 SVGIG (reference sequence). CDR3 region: CAWTLWGGANYGYTF. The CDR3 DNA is TGTGCCTGGACCCTTTGGGGGGGTGCTAACTATGGCTACACCTTC.

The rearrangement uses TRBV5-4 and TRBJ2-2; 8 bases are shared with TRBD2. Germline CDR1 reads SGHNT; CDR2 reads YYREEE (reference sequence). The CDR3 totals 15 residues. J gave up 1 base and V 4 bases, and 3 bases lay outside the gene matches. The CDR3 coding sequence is TGTGCCAGCAGCGGACTAGCCGGGAACACCGGGGAGCTGTTTTTT. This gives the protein CASSGLAGNTGELFF. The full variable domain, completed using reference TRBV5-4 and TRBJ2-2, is ETGVTQSPTHLIKTRGQQVTLRCSSQSGHNTVSWYQQALGQGPQFIFQYYREEENGRGNFPPRFSGLQFPNYSSELNVNALELDDSALYLCASSGLAGNTGELFFGEGSRLTVL.

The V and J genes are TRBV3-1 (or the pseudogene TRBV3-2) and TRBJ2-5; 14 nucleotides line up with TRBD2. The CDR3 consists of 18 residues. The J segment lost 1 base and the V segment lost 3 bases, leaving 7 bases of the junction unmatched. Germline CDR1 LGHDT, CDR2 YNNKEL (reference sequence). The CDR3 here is CASSQIWGLAGAQETQYF. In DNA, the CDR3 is TGTGCCAGCAGCCAGATTTGGGGACTAGCGGGGGCCCAAGAGACCCAGTACTTC.

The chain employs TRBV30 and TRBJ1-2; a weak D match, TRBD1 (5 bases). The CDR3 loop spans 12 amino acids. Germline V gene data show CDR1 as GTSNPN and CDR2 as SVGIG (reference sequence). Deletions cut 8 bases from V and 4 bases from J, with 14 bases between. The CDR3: CARQEGSYGYTF. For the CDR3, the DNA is TGTGCCCGGCAGGAGGGGAGCTATGGCTACACCTTC.

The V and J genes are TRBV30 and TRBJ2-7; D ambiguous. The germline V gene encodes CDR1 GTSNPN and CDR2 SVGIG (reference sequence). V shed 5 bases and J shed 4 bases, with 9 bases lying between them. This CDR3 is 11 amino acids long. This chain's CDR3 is CAWGTSYEQYF. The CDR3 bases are TGTGCCTGGGGAACATCGTACGAGCAGTACTTC.

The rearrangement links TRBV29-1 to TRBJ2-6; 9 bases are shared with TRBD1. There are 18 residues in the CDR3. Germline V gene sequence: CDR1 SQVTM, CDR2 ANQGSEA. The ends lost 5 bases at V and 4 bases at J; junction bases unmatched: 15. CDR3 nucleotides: TGCAGCGTTTTTATAGGGACAGGGTATACGAGAGGGGCCAACGTCCTGACTTTC. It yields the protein CSVFIGTGYTRGANVLTF.

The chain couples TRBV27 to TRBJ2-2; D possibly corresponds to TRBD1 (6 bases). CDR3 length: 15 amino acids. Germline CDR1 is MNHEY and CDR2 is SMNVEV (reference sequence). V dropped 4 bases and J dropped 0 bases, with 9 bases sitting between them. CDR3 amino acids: CASSYGTSNTGELFF. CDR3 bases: TGTGCCAGCAGTTACGGGACATCGAACACCGGGGAGCTGTTTTTT.

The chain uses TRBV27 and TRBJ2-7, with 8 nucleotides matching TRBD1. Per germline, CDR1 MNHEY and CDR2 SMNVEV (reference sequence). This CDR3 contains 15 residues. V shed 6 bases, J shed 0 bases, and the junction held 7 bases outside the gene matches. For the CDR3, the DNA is TGTGCCAGCAGGGACGGGACAGGCGACTCCTACGAGCAGTACTTC. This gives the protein CASRDGTGDSYEQYF.

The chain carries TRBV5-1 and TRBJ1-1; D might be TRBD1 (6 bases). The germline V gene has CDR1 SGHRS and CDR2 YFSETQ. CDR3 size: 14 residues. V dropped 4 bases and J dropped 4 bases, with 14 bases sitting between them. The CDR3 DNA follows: TGCGCCAGCAGCGAAGATACAGGGCTCACTGAAGCTTTCTTT. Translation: CASSEDTGLTEAFF.

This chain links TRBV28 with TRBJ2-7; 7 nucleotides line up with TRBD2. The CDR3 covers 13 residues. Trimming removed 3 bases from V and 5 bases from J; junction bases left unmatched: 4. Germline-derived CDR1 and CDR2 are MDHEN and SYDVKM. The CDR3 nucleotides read TGTGCCAGCAGTTTCTGGGGGAGGGACGAGCAGTACTTC. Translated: CASSFWGRDEQYF.

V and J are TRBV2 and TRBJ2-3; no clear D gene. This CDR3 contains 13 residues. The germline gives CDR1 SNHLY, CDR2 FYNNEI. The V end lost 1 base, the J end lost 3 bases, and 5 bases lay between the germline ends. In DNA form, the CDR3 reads TGTGCCAGCAGTGAAGAAGCGACAGATACGCAGTATTTT. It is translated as CASSEEATDTQYF.

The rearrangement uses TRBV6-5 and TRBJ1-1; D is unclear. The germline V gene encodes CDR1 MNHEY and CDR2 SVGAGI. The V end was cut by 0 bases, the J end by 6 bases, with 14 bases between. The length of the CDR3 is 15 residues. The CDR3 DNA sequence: TGTGCCAGCAGTTACTCGTTCGGGTCGAGCGCTGAAGCTTTCTTT. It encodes CASSYSFGSSAEAFF.